The clone carrying this TCR beta chain turned up a few times. Cohorts were based on clinical histories the participants reported. Symptom resolution, clearance, or two negative PCRs marked the recovered donors of Cohort 3. Data came from immunoSEQ multiplex PCR; TCRdb stores just in-frame clones and leaves some out. The repertoire holds approximately 300,000 clones, with about 89% as singletons. This CDR3 region has 15 residues. The germline V gene has CDR1 SQVTM and CDR2 ANQGSEA. Between the trimmed V and J ends, which lost 4 bases and 4 bases, there was a span of 17 bases. The data are from a study of blood T cell repertoires in COVID-19. Across the whole study: There were acute and convalescent COVID-19 samples, and they came from the United States, Italy and Spain.

J is TRBJ1-5 and V is TRBV29-1; no firm D call. This sequence originates from a woman between 18 and 29 years old who had recovered from COVID-19. The sample comprised PBMCs or T cells enriched from blood (not recorded which). The CDR3 region has the DNA TGCAGCGTTGCCGACGGATTCCTAGGAAATCAGCCCCAGCATTTT. It is translated as CSVADGFLGNQPQHF.